Listed below are T cell receptor beta chains from one sample, sequenced in a study of T cells in narcolepsy. Only in-frame clones appear in the TCRdb table, and some are missing; sequencing was by immunoSEQ multiplex PCR. This table holds 25,000 to 35,000 clones, roughly four fifths found once. The specimen was memory (CD45RA-) CD4+ T cells from blood. The receptors here all came from a human donor in good health. CDR3s include the opening cysteine and the closing phenylalanine or tryptophan. The order of the fields is D gene, V gene, J gene, clone size, CDR3 protein, CDR3 DNA. A D gene is named only where the DNA matches it firmly. Clone size is given for some rows only: seen once, a few or many times, or a class if the clone is expanded.

TRBD1,TRBV10-3,TRBJ1-4,-,CAISEQGDSYEKLFF,TGTGCCATCAGTGAACAGGGGGACAGTTACGAAAAACTGTTTTTT
-,TRBV6-5,TRBJ2-3,-,CASSYSHVFPQYF,TGTGCCAGCAGTTACTCGCACGTGTTCCCGCAGTATTTT
-,TRBV5-6,TRBJ1-5,-,CASSLDGSSNQPQHF,TGTGCCAGCAGCTTGGACGGGTCGAGCAATCAGCCCCAGCATTTT
TRBD1,TRBV18,TRBJ1-2,once,CASSTGANYGYTF,TGTGCCAGCTCAACAGGGGCCAACTATGGCTACACCTTC
-,TRBV6-5,TRBJ2-7,once,CASTLTRGAFYEQYF,TGTGCCAGCACCCTAACTCGGGGGGCATTCTACGAGCAGTACTTC
-,TRBV6-5,TRBJ1-2,few,CASIGQNSNYGYTF,TGTGCCAGCATTGGACAGAACTCTAACTATGGCTACACCTTC
-,TRBV9,TRBJ2-1,once,CASSAGALGEQFF,TGTGCCAGCAGCGCCGGGGCTCTCGGTGAGCAGTTCTTC
-,TRBV20-1,TRBJ2-5,-,CSARRETQYF,TGCAGTGCTAGGCGCGAGACCCAGTACTTC
-,TRBV18,TRBJ2-5,-,CASSPSAWDGTQYF,TGTGCCAGCTCACCGTCTGCCTGGGATGGGACCCAGTACTTC
-,TRBV6-1,TRBJ2-1,-,CATRPSSYNEQFF,TGTGCCACCCGACCGAGCTCCTACAATGAGCAGTTCTTC
-,TRBV5-1,TRBJ2-1,-,CASSSNNEQFF,TGCGCCAGCAGCTCTAACAATGAGCAGTTCTTC
-,TRBV28,TRBJ2-5,-,CASSYQPGRREETQYF,TGTGCCAGCAGTTACCAGCCTGGTAGGAGAGAAGAGACCCAGTACTTC
TRBD1,TRBV29-1,TRBJ1-1,-,CSGNRGNTEAFF,TGCAGCGGCAACAGGGGGAACACTGAAGCTTTCTTT
-,TRBV5-5,TRBJ1-6,-,CASSLSSRGPSSYNSPLHF,TGTGCCAGCAGCTTGTCTAGTAGAGGCCCGAGCTCCTATAATTCACCCCTCCACTTT
-,TRBV4-1,TRBJ1-3,-,CASSQGLSGAGNTIYF,TGCGCCAGCAGCCAAGGTCTATCAGGGGCTGGAAACACCATATATTTT
TRBD1,TRBV7-8,TRBJ2-3,-,CASSRGQGGRDTDTQYF,TGTGCCAGCAGTCGCGGACAGGGTGGGAGAGACACAGATACGCAGTATTTT
-,TRBV11-2,TRBJ2-1,-,CASSFGTPTTQEQFF,TGTGCCAGCAGCTTTGGGACTCCAACAACCCAGGAGCAGTTCTTC
-,TRBV6-1,TRBJ1-2,-,CASSVSQNYGYTF,TGTGCCAGCAGTGTTAGTCAGAACTATGGCTACACCTTC
-,TRBV5-4,TRBJ2-7,-,CASSLDQRDYEQYF,TGTGCCAGCAGCTTGGATCAGCGAGACTACGAGCAGTACTTC
-,TRBV28,TRBJ1-5,-,CASSLDSFFLGNQPQHF,TGTGCCAGCAGTCTGGACAGCTTTTTCCTGGGCAATCAGCCCCAGCATTTT
TRBD2,TRBV4-1,TRBJ2-3,-,CASSHIRLAGGLAKRRTDTQYF,TGCGCCAGCAGCCATATTAGACTAGCGGGGGGCCTAGCTAAAAGGCGCACAGATACGCAGTATTTT
TRBD1,TRBV18,TRBJ1-1,few,CASSETGDTEAFF,TGTGCCAGCTCCGAAACAGGGGACACTGAAGCTTTCTTT
-,TRBV28,TRBJ1-4,-,CASSTGGGTNEKLFF,TGTGCCAGCAGTACGGGTGGAGGGACTAATGAAAAACTGTTTTTT
-,TRBV7-5,TRBJ2-7,-,CVKGGHSVTATYEQYF,TGTGTCAAAGGGGGACATAGCGTCACCGCCACCTACGAGCAGTACTTC
TRBD1,TRBV30,TRBJ1-1,-,CAWSRGTVNTEAFF,TGTGCCTGGAGCCGAGGGACAGTGAACACTGAAGCTTTCTTT
-,TRBV19,TRBJ1-5,once,CASSILQAHVSNQPQHF,TGTGCCAGTAGTATATTACAGGCGCATGTTAGCAATCAGCCCCAGCATTTT
-,TRBV28,TRBJ1-3,-,CASSTIQRISGNTIYF,TGTGCCAGCAGCACTATACAGAGGATCTCTGGAAACACCATATATTTT
-,TRBV2,TRBJ1-5,few,CASSSGGISNQPQHF,TGTGCCAGCAGTTCGGGGGGGATTAGCAATCAGCCCCAGCATTTT
TRBD1,TRBV28,TRBJ1-6,-,CASMGDRASPLHF,TGTGCCAGCATGGGAGACAGGGCTTCACCCCTCCACTTT
-,TRBV2,TRBJ2-6,-,CASSASGQAGANVLTF,TGTGCCAGCAGTGCTTCAGGGCAGGCTGGGGCCAACGTCCTGACTTTC
TRBD1,TRBV7-2,TRBJ2-3,-,CASSFQGVGEDTQYF,TGTGCCAGCAGCTTTCAGGGGGTTGGAGAAGATACGCAGTATTTT
-,TRBV2,TRBJ2-7,-,CASHGDQAYEQYF,TGTGCCAGCCATGGGGACCAAGCCTACGAGCAGTACTTC
TRBD2,TRBV5-1,TRBJ2-5,few,CASSLYGTSGGVTQYF,TGCGCCAGCAGCTTGTATGGGACTAGCGGGGGTGTCACCCAGTACTTC
-,TRBV7-9,TRBJ1-1,-,CASSLTGHKNTEAFF,TGTGCCAGCAGCTTAACCGGACATAAGAACACTGAAGCTTTCTTT
-,TRBV6-5,TRBJ1-6,-,CASSYSNSRNSPLHF,TGTGCCAGCAGTTATTCGAACAGCCGGAATTCACCCCTCCACTTT
-,TRBV6-5,TRBJ1-2,-,CASSYSQYNGYTF,TGTGCCAGCAGTTACTCCCAGTATAATGGCTACACCTTC
-,TRBV5-1,TRBJ2-5,-,CASRVGSVETQYF,TGCGCCAGCAGGGTTGGGTCAGTGGAGACCCAGTACTTC
-,TRBV11-2,TRBJ2-1,-,CASSLVGGGPSREQFF,TGTGCCAGCAGCTTAGTGGGCGGGGGCCCGTCGAGGGAGCAGTTCTTC
-,TRBV9,TRBJ1-4,-,CASSVGSLGEKLFF,TGTGCCAGCAGCGTTGGGTCCCTGGGGGAAAAACTGTTTTTT
-,TRBV28,TRBJ1-2,-,CASSPHIYGYTF,TGTGCCAGCAGTCCTCACATCTATGGCTACACCTTC
-,TRBV19,TRBJ2-1,once,CASSIAGIRGNEQFF,TGTGCCAGTAGTATAGCAGGCATCAGAGGCAATGAGCAGTTCTTC
TRBD1,TRBV7-9,TRBJ1-2,-,CASSLQTGQGTYGYTF,TGTGCCAGCAGTTTACAAACAGGACAGGGAACCTATGGCTACACCTTC
-,TRBV6-6,TRBJ1-1,few,CASSYSSPEAFF,TGTGCCAGCAGTTACTCGAGTCCTGAAGCTTTCTTT
TRBD1,TRBV6-1,TRBJ1-6,-,CASSYPDRGSPLHF,TGTGCCAGCAGTTATCCCGACAGGGGTTCACCCCTCCACTTT
-,TRBV2,TRBJ2-2,-,CASSADTGELFF,TGTGCCAGCAGCGCTGACACCGGGGAGCTGTTTTTT
TRBD1,TRBV10-3,TRBJ1-3,-,CAIRIAGGDGNTIYF,TGTGCCATCAGAATTGCAGGGGGCGATGGAAACACCATATATTTT
TRBD1,TRBV5-1,TRBJ2-2,-,CASSLSDRANTGELFF,TGCGCCAGCAGCCTGAGCGACAGGGCGAACACCGGGGAGCTGTTTTTT
TRBD1,TRBV6-5,TRBJ1-2,-,CASSRRDRGYGYTF,TGTGCCAGCAGTAGAAGGGACAGGGGCTATGGCTACACCTTC
-,TRBV6-1,TRBJ2-4,few,CASSEGVAKNIQYF,TGTGCCAGCAGTGAAGGGGTAGCCAAAAACATTCAGTACTTC
-,TRBV19,TRBJ1-2,few,CASSPDRSYGYTF,TGTGCCAGTAGTCCAGACAGAAGCTATGGCTACACCTTC
-,TRBV6-1,TRBJ1-5,-,CASRVTAVINQPQHF,TGTGCCAGCAGGGTCACGGCGGTAATCAATCAGCCCCAGCATTTT
-,TRBV5-1,TRBJ2-3,-,CASSLVQGPTDTQYF,TGCGCCAGCAGCTTGGTACAGGGACCCACAGATACGCAGTATTTT
-,TRBV4-3,TRBJ1-5,-,CASSQDQGQPQHF,TGCGCCAGCAGCCAAGATCAGGGGCAGCCCCAGCATTTT
-,TRBV29-1,TRBJ1-1,-,CSANRWGNRNTEAFF,TGCAGCGCAAATAGGTGGGGTAACAGAAACACTGAAGCTTTCTTT
-,TRBV11-2,TRBJ1-4,-,CASSFKGEKLFF,TGTGCCAGCAGCTTCAAGGGTGAAAAACTGTTTTTT
TRBD2,TRBV10-2,TRBJ2-3,-,CASRGTSGAPDTQYF,TGCGCCAGCAGGGGGACTAGCGGGGCTCCGGATACGCAGTATTTT
TRBD2,TRBV5-4,TRBJ2-5,-,CASSLKLAGQETQYF,TGTGCCAGCAGCTTGAAACTAGCGGGCCAAGAGACCCAGTACTTC
TRBD1,TRBV29-1,TRBJ1-4,-,CSVARTGGDEKLFF,TGCAGCGTTGCTCGGACAGGGGGGGATGAAAAACTGTTTTTT
-,TRBV2,TRBJ1-5,-,CASRDTSNQPQHF,TGTGCCAGCAGGGACACTTCAAATCAGCCCCAGCATTTT
TRBD1,TRBV28,TRBJ1-1,-,CASSFRGGAAFF,TGTGCCAGCAGTTTCAGGGGGGGAGCAGCTTTCTTT